This is a list of T cell receptor beta chains from one sample in a study of cytomegalovirus exposure and HLA in healthy donors. The assay was immunoSEQ multiplex PCR, and TCRdb's table has in-frame clones only and misses some. There are about 170,000 clones in the sample; nearly 80% occur only once, and roughly 6% lies in the top ten. Sequenced material: PBMCs. Receptors were obtained from a middle-aged man in good health and CMV-seropositive. The CDR3 runs from the conserved cysteine through the conserved F or W. D genes are given only for firm matches. Clone size is given for some rows only: seen once, a few or many times, or a class if the clone is expanded.

j_gene	abundance	v_gene	d_gene	len	CDR3aa	CDR3nt
TRBJ2-6	once	TRBV5-1	TRBD2	22	CASSLRGIAGGNSRSGANVLTF	TGCGCCAGCAGCTTGAGGGGGATAGCGGGAGGAAACTCACGCTCTGGGGCCAACGTCCTGACTTTC
TRBJ2-7	-	TRBV28	TRBD1	14	CASTQGQGAYEQYF	TGTGCCAGCACTCAGGGACAGGGGGCCTACGAGCAGTACTTC
TRBJ2-7	-	TRBV27	TRBD2	13	CASGLAGSYEQYF	TGTGCCAGTGGACTAGCGGGATCCTACGAGCAGTACTTC
TRBJ2-2	-	TRBV10-2	-	13	CASSYSGTGELFF	TGCGCCAGCAGTTATAGTGGCACCGGGGAGCTGTTTTTT
TRBJ2-7	-	TRBV6-5	TRBD1	15	CASSYERTGGYEQYF	TGTGCCAGCAGTTACGAACGGACAGGGGGCTACGAGCAGTACTTC
TRBJ1-5	-	TRBV10-3	TRBD1	17	CAISESKDRGIHQPQHF	TGTGCCATCAGTGAGTCTAAGGACAGGGGTATTCATCAGCCCCAGCATTTT
TRBJ1-2	-	TRBV2	TRBD1	15	CASSGGGQGARGYTF	TGTGCCAGCAGTGGGGGGGGACAGGGGGCTCGGGGCTACACCTTC
TRBJ2-3	once	TRBV5-1	TRBD2	15	CASSLASGNTDTQYF	TGCGCCAGCAGCTTGGCCAGCGGGAACACAGATACGCAGTATTTT
TRBJ2-5	-	TRBV29-1	-	14	CSLMSGLGGETQYF	TGCAGCCTTATGTCGGGATTGGGGGGTGAGACCCAGTACTTC
TRBJ2-2	-	TRBV2	-	14	CASSEMKAVGELFF	TGTGCCAGCAGTGAGATGAAAGCGGTCGGGGAGCTGTTTTTT
TRBJ2-2	-	TRBV11-2	TRBD2	17	CASSSTLAGARTGELFF	TGTGCCAGCAGCTCCACTCTAGCGGGAGCGCGCACCGGGGAGCTGTTTTTT
TRBJ1-2	-	TRBV5-1	-	16	CASTPLGQGDLYGYTF	TGCGCCAGCACCCCCCTGGGGCAGGGCGACCTCTATGGCTACACCTTC
TRBJ2-3	-	TRBV7-9	TRBD2	15	CASSPDFAGEDTQYF	TGTGCCAGCAGCCCAGACTTCGCGGGAGAAGATACGCAGTATTTT
TRBJ2-1	-	TRBV15	TRBD2	16	CATSRRSSGSGDEQFF	TGTGCCACCAGCAGGCGTTCTAGCGGGTCCGGAGATGAGCAGTTCTTC
TRBJ1-2	-	TRBV6-5	-	14	CASSYGQGIYGYTF	TGTGCCAGCAGTTACGGCCAGGGTATCTATGGCTACACCTTC
TRBJ2-5	-	TRBV2	-	15	CASSARLVVLETQYF	TGTGCCAGCAGTGCGAGACTAGTCGTCTTGGAGACCCAGTACTTC
TRBJ2-2	-	TRBV10-3	TRBD2	20	CAIRGITTSGRSKSVGELFF	TGTGCCATCAGGGGCATCACGACTAGCGGGAGATCAAAGAGCGTCGGGGAGCTGTTTTTT
TRBJ2-2	-	TRBV10-1	TRBD2	14	CASRLAANTGELFF	TGCGCCAGCCGACTAGCGGCCAACACCGGGGAGCTGTTTTTT
TRBJ1-1	few	TRBV4-1	-	12	CASKRTDTEAFF	TGCGCCAGCAAAAGGACAGACACTGAAGCTTTCTTT
TRBJ2-2	-	TRBV5-1	TRBD1	16	CASSEGTGQNTGELFF	TGCGCCAGCAGCGAGGGGACAGGGCAGAACACCGGGGAGCTGTTTTTT
TRBJ2-7	-	TRBV9	TRBD2	15	CASSVQAGGSYEQYF	TGTGCCAGCAGCGTCCAAGCGGGAGGTTCCTACGAGCAGTACTTC
TRBJ1-3	-	TRBV19	-	13	CASSLFFGNTIYF	TGTGCCAGTAGCCTCTTCTTTGGAAACACCATATATTTT
TRBJ2-3	-	TRBV5-1	-	16	CASSQGWGAPTDTQYF	TGCGCCAGCAGCCAGGGTTGGGGCGCCCCTACAGATACGCAGTATTTT
TRBJ2-5	-	TRBV7-3	-	16	CASSPGPAGLSETQYF	TGTGCCAGCAGCCCGGGACCCGCGGGGTTGTCTGAGACCCAGTACTTC
TRBJ1-1	-	TRBV27	-	15	CASSLSAGRGTEAFF	TGTGCCAGCAGTTTATCCGCAGGGAGGGGAACTGAAGCTTTCTTT
TRBJ1-1	-	TRBV19	-	15	CATAGPRRENTEAFF	TGTGCCACCGCGGGACCCCGTCGGGAGAACACTGAAGCTTTCTTT
TRBJ1-1	once	TRBV5-8	-	15	CASSLGSSEDTEAFF	TGTGCCAGCAGCTTGGGGTCCTCAGAGGACACTGAAGCTTTCTTT
TRBJ1-2	-	TRBV10-3	TRBD1	16	CATQNYRDRAAYGYTF	TGTGCCACCCAAAATTACCGCGACAGGGCCGCCTATGGCTACACCTTC